These T cell receptor beta chains were read from a single sample in a study of identical twins. MiXCR, run by TCRdb on the 5' RACE reads, gives a single entry per CDR3 protein. Of 1.5 million to 2 million distinct CDR3 sequences in the sample, about 32% were seen once. The sample consisted of cord blood. These receptor sequences come from a newborn girl in good health. Each CDR3 is given without its conserved first and last residue.

TRBV7-8	TRBJ2-7	ASSLGIRAYEQY
TRBV6-1	TRBJ1-1	ASSESVDTEAF
TRBV2	TRBJ2-2	ASCRDTGELF
TRBV6-5	TRBJ2-2	ACSFRLAGGTTGELF
TRBV20-1	TRBJ2-3	SAISDPTQY
TRBV10-3	TRBJ1-2	AIRTGQGITADGYT
TRBV27	TRBJ1-1	ASSTYRGRIEAF
TRBV18	TRBJ2-5	ASSLKGSQETQY
TRBV18	TRBJ1-5	ASSLRTGTGDQPQH
TRBV20-1	TRBJ2-1	SARGAGALGEQF
TRBV2	TRBJ2-3	ASSEGTTTSTDTQY
TRBV20-1	TRBJ2-3	SARAVLTDTQY
TRBV2	TRBJ1-6	ASSVDKWNSPLH
TRBV20-1	TRBJ2-5	SARTPTGRETQY
TRBV2	TRBJ2-1	AGGTRRLDEQF
TRBV15	TRBJ2-3	ATSRDRRPSGTDTQY
TRBV7-9	TRBJ2-1	ASSPRRSAYNEQF
TRBV25-1	TRBJ2-5	ASSELRGLAGETQY
TRBV12-3/TRBV12-4	TRBJ2-1	ASSLVLSEGGAAYNERF
TRBV6-5	NA	ASTTGGVGEQY
TRBV27	TRBJ1-2	ASSLSKRGGYT
TRBV12-3/TRBV12-4	TRBJ1-5	ASSFTPDTQH
TRBV7-2	TRBJ1-4	ASSLAGQGVEKLF
TRBV7-2	TRBJ2-7	ASSLVGGSGGRYEQY
TRBV27	TRBJ2-3	ASSRGTSGTQY
TRBV29-1	TRBJ2-5	SVKFFSGRVETQY
TRBV5-6	TRBJ2-3	ASSLAIGTSTDTQY
TRBV7-9	TRBJ1-1	ASNLGSTNAEAF
TRBV20-1	TRBJ2-5	SALRTAQETQY